This paragraph covers one TCR delta chain sequence. The CDR3 contains 14 residues. CDR1 is GEAIGNYY and CDR2 is EKD in the germline V gene. With 3 bases removed from V and 0 bases from J, the gap between germline ends came to 10 bases. This sample was taken from a study of gamma-delta T cells after stem cell transplantation. With CATT, TCRdb re-called clones from the RT-PCR reads. The data contain hundreds of delta-chain clones, less than 1.5% of them singletons. The sequence was collected from a human donor. It is not recorded whose cells these are; they may come from a transplant donor. The rearrangement joins TRDV2 to TRDJ1; D possibly corresponds to TRDD3 (6 bases). The specimen was gamma-delta T cells. CDR3 sequence (DNA): TGTGCCTGTGACGCATTGGGGGACACCGATAAACTCATCTTT. Amino acids: CACDALGDTDKLIF.